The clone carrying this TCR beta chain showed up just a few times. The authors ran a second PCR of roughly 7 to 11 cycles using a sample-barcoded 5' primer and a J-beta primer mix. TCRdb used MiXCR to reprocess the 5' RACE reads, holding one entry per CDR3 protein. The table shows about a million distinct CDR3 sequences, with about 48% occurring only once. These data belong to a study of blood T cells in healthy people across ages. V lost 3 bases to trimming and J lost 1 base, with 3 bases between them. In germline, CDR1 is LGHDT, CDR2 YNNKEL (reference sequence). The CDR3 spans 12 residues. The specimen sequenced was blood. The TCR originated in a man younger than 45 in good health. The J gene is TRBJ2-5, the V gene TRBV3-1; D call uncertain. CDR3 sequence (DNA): TGTGCCAGCAGCCATCGCCAAGAGACCCAGTACTTC. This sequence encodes CASSHRQETQYF.